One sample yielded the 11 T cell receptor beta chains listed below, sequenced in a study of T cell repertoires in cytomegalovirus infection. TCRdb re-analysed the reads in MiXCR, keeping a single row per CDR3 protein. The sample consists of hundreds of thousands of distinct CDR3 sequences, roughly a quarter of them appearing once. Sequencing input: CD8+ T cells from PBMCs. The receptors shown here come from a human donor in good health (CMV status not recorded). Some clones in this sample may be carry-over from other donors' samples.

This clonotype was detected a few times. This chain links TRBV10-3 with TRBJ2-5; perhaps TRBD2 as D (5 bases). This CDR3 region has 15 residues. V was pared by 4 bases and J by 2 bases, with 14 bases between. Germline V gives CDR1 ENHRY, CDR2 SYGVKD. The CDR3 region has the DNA TGTGCCATCAGTGCAGAAGCGGACCCTCAAGAGACCCAGTACTTC. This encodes CAISAEADPQETQYF.

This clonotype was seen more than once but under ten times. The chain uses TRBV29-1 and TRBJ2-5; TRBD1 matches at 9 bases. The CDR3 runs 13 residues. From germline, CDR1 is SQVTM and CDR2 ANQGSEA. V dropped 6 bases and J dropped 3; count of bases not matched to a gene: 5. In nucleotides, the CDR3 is TGCAGCGTCCCCGGGACAGGGAAAGAGACCCAGTACTTC. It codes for CSVPGTGKETQYF.

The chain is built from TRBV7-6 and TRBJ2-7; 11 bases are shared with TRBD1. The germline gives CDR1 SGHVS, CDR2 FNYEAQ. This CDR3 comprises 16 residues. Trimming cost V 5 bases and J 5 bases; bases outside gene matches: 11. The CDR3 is CASSHSGGQGVHEQYF. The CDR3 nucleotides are TGTGCCAGCAGCCACAGCGGGGGACAGGGGGTACACGAGCAGTACTTC.

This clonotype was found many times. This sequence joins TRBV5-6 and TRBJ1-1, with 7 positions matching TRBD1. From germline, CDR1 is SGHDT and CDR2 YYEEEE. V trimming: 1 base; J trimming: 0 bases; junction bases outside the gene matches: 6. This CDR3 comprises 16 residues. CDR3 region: CASSLPMDRLNTEAFF. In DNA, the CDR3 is TGTGCCAGCAGCTTGCCGATGGACAGGTTGAACACTGAAGCTTTCTTT.

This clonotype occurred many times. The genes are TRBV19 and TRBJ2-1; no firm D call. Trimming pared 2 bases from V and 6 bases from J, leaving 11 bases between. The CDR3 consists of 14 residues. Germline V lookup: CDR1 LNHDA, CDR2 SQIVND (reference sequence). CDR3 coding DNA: TGTGCCAGTAGTATAAATCGCAGGCCCAATGAGCAGTTCTTC. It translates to CASSINRRPNEQFF.

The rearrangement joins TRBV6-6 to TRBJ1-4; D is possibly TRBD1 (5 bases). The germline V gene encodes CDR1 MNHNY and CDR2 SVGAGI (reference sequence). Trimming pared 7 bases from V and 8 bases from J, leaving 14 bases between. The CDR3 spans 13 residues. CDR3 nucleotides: TGTGCCAGCAATGACGGGGGTTGGGAAAAACTGTTTTTT. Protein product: CASNDGGWEKLFF.

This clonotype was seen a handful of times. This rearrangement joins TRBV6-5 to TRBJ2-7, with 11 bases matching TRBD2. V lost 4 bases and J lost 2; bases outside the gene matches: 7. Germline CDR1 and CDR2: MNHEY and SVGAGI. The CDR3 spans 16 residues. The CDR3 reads CASSSPSGGPTYEQYF. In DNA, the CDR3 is TGTGCCAGCAGTTCACCTAGCGGGGGGCCTACCTACGAGCAGTACTTC.

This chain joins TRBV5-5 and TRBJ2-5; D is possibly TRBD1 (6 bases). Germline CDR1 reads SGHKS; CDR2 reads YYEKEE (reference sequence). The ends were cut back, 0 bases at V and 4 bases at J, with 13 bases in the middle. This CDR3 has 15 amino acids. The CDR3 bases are TGTGCCAGCAGCTTGGTGACAGGACCTGTAGAGACCCAGTACTTC. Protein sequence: CASSLVTGPVETQYF.

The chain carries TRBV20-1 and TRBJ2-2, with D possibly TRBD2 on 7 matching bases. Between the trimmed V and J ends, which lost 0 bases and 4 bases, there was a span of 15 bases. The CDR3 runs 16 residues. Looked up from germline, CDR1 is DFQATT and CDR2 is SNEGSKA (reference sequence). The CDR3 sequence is CSARDPGGPSTGELFF. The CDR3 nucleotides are TGCAGTGCTAGAGATCCGGGGGGCCCTAGCACCGGGGAGCTGTTTTTT.

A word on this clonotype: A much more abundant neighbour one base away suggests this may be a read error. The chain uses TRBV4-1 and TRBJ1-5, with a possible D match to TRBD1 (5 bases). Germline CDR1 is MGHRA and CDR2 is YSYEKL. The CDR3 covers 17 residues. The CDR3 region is CANSQDKAGGGNQPQHF. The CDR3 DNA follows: TGCGCCAACAGCCAAGATAAGGCGGGGGGGGGCAATCAGCCCCAGCATTTT.

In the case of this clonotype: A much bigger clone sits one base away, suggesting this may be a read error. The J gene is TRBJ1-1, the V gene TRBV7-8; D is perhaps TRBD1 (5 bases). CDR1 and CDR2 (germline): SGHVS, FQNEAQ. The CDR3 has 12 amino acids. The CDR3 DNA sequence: TGTGCCAGCAGCCCTGAGGGGACTGAAGCTTACTTT. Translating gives CASSPEGTEAYF.